The rows below give T cell receptor beta chains drawn from one sample of a study of blood T cell repertoires in COVID-19. The data were produced by immunoSEQ multiplex PCR, yet TCRdb's version contains in-frame clones alone and is incomplete. The sample holds 150,000 to 200,000 clones, around four fifths seen once. Sequenced sample: peripheral blood. The receptors were sampled from a man aged 55 to 70 with COVID-19, enrolled during active disease. The CDR3 runs from the conserved cysteine through the conserved F or W. Fields, in order: D gene, J gene, clone size, V gene, CDR3 protein, CDR3 DNA. The D gene is left open where the match is weak. A clone size is listed for some rows: how often the clone was seen (once, few, many), or a class if it is expanded.

NA,TRBJ2-2,once,TRBV5-6,CASSLAGGHGGRAGELFF,TGTGCCAGCAGCTTGGCTGGCGGGCATGGTGGGCGCGCCGGGGAGCTGTTTTTT
NA,TRBJ2-7,NA,TRBV5-1,CASSPSAGSYEQYF,TGCGCCAGCAGCCCTTCAGCGGGTTCCTACGAGCAGTACTTC
NA,TRBJ1-1,few,TRBV6-5,CASSYSQGALNTEAFF,TGTGCCAGCAGTTACTCACAGGGCGCCCTTAACACTGAAGCTTTCTTT
NA,TRBJ1-1,NA,TRBV7-2,CASSLLRTAEAFF,TGTGCCAGCAGCTTACTACGGACAGCAGAAGCTTTCTTT
NA,TRBJ1-3,NA,TRBV3-1/TRBV3-2,CASSQVLGGNTIYF,TGTGCCAGCAGCCAAGTTCTCGGGGGAAACACCATATATTTT
TRBD1,TRBJ1-1,NA,TRBV28,CASSSGTGGAGTEAFF,TGTGCCAGCAGTTCGGGGACAGGGGGCGCGGGAACTGAAGCTTTCTTT
NA,TRBJ1-1,NA,TRBV7-3,CASSPSGGSNTEAFF,TGTGCCAGCAGCCCCTCCGGGGGTTCGAACACTGAAGCTTTCTTT
TRBD1,TRBJ1-3,NA,TRBV30,CAWSRQGLGNTIYF,TGTGCCTGGAGCAGACAGGGTTTGGGAAACACCATATATTTT
NA,TRBJ2-1,few,TRBV19,CASSIPPGVVFYEQFF,TGTGCCAGTAGTATCCCCCCAGGGGTTGTTTTTTATGAGCAGTTCTTC
TRBD1,TRBJ2-7,NA,TRBV7-2,CASSLNRGYHEQYF,TGTGCCAGCAGCCTCAACAGGGGCTACCACGAGCAGTACTTC
TRBD1,TRBJ1-1,NA,TRBV4-2,CASSQRDRVTEAFF,TGTGCCAGCAGCCAACGTGACAGGGTTACTGAAGCTTTCTTT
NA,TRBJ1-1,NA,TRBV27,CASRGTIGTEAFF,TGTGCCAGCAGAGGGACAATAGGAACTGAAGCTTTCTTT
NA,TRBJ2-5,NA,TRBV11-2,CASSLEGTTRKTQYF,TGTGCCAGCAGCTTAGAGGGGACAACCCGGAAGACCCAGTACTTC
TRBD1,TRBJ1-5,few,TRBV12-3/TRBV12-4,CASSGQINQPQHF,TGTGCCAGTTCGGGACAGATAAATCAGCCCCAGCATTTT
TRBD1,TRBJ1-2,NA,TRBV12-3/TRBV12-4,CASSQGENYGYTF,TGTGCCAGCAGCCAGGGGGAGAACTATGGCTACACCTTC
NA,TRBJ2-1,NA,TRBV6-4,CASRENNEQFF,TGTGCCAGCAGGGAGAACAATGAGCAGTTCTTC
NA,TRBJ1-5,NA,TRBV2,CASMGGRINQPQHF,TGTGCCAGCATGGGGGGTCGGATCAATCAGCCCCAGCATTTT
NA,TRBJ2-1,NA,TRBV5-1,CASSLSSGYRNEQFF,TGCGCCAGCAGCTTATCATCCGGGTATCGGAATGAGCAGTTCTTC
TRBD1,TRBJ1-2,NA,TRBV2,CARLQGAPRYGYTF,TGTGCCAGGCTACAGGGGGCGCCCCGCTATGGCTACACCTTC
NA,TRBJ1-5,NA,TRBV11-1,CASSLGGVQPQHF,TGTGCCAGCAGCTTAGGGGGGGTTCAGCCCCAGCATTTT
TRBD1,TRBJ1-5,few,TRBV7-3,CASSLPGQGNTGNQPQHF,TGTGCCAGCAGCTTACCGGGACAGGGAAATACGGGCAATCAGCCCCAGCATTTT
NA,TRBJ1-2,NA,TRBV28,CASSDRRRGLGYTF,TGTGCCAGCAGCGACAGGCGGCGGGGGTTGGGCTACACCTTC